This is a list of T cell receptor beta chains from one sample in a study of blood T cell repertoires in COVID-19. Here immunoSEQ multiplex PCR was the method, and the copy in TCRdb shows in-frame clones only, minus some. The sample includes some 60,000 clones, 81% of them seen just once. The specimen sequenced was peripheral blood. These receptors originate from an elderly woman with active or convalescent COVID-19. Both conserved end residues are part of each CDR3. Each record gives: J gene, D gene, V gene, clone size, CDR3 DNA, CDR3 protein. D genes are given only for firm matches. Only part of the rows carry a size: once, few, many, or a class if the clone is expanded.

TRBJ2-1 TRBD2 TRBV5-1 . TGCGCCAGCAGCCCACTAGCGGGGGTCCCCTCCACGGGGAATGAGCAGTTCTTC CASSPLAGVPSTGNEQFF
TRBJ2-2 TRBD2 TRBV14 few TGTGCCAGCAGCCAGGGGGAACCGGGACTAGCGGGACCCGGGGAGCTGTTTTTT CASSQGEPGLAGPGELFF
TRBJ2-7 . TRBV4-1 . TGCGCCAGCAGCCAAGAAATAGGGGCGGTATACGAGCAGTACTTC CASSQEIGAVYEQYF
TRBJ2-5 TRBD1 TRBV5-1 few TGCGCCAGCAGCTTGACCACAGGGGCCGCCAAAGAGACCCAGTACTTC CASSLTTGAAKETQYF
TRBJ2-7 . TRBV11-3 . TGTGCCAGCAGCTTAGGGGGGCAATCCTACGAGCAGTACTTC CASSLGGQSYEQYF
TRBJ1-2 TRBD1 TRBV2 . TGTGCCAGCAGCCAAGGGACAGGGAGCGACTATGGCTACACCTTC CASSQGTGSDYGYTF
TRBJ2-1 . TRBV4-1 . TGCGCCAGCAGCCAAGATCGGGGACACTCCTACAATGAGCAGTTCTTC CASSQDRGHSYNEQFF
TRBJ2-7 TRBD1 TRBV2 few TGTGCCAGCAGTGCGGACAGGGGGTACGAGCAGTACTTC CASSADRGYEQYF
TRBJ1-2 . TRBV2 . TGTGCCAGCATAAGGGGGACCTATGGCTACACCTTC CASIRGTYGYTF
TRBJ2-3 . TRBV9 . TGTGCCAGCACCGTAGGACTTTACACAGATACGCAGTATTTT CASTVGLYTDTQYF
TRBJ2-7 TRBD2 TRBV27 . TGTGCCAGCAGTGAATCCCCGGGGGGAGGCTACGAGCAGTACTTC CASSESPGGGYEQYF
TRBJ1-2 . TRBV4-2 . TGTGCCAGCAGCCAAGATCGGTTTCGTCTGAGATATGGCTACACCTTC CASSQDRFRLRYGYTF
TRBJ2-5 TRBD2 TRBV19 . TGTGCCAGTAGTAAGGGACTAGCGGGGGCTAGCCTAAGGGGGGAGACCCAGTACTTC CASSKGLAGASLRGETQYF
TRBJ2-5 . TRBV4-3 . TGCGCCAGCAGCCAAGATCCGTTAAAGACCCAGTACTTC CASSQDPLKTQYF
TRBJ1-6 TRBD1 TRBV5-1 once TGCGCCAGCAGCTTCTCAGGGGGGAATTCACCCCTCCACTTT CASSFSGGNSPLHF
TRBJ2-2 . TRBV6-1 . TGTGCCAGCAGTGTCCCCAACAGGGTGGTTGGCGGGGAGCTGTTTTTT CASSVPNRVVGGELFF
TRBJ1-3 . TRBV5-1 . TGCGCCACTCACAGGACCCGCTCTGGAAACACCATATATTTT CATHRTRSGNTIYF
TRBJ1-3 TRBD1 TRBV6-5 . TGTGCCAGCAGGACATTGACAGGGGGGTACACCATATATTTT CASRTLTGGYTIYF
TRBJ2-7 TRBD1 TRBV27 . TGTGCCAGCAGTTTGGGACAGTCCAACGAGCAGTACTTC CASSLGQSNEQYF
TRBJ2-2 TRBD2 TRBV7-2 . TGTGCCAGCAGCTCTCAGGCGGGGGAGAACACCGGGGAGCTGTTTTTT CASSSQAGENTGELFF
TRBJ1-1 . TRBV15 . TGTGCCACCAGTTCGAGGAGGGTGCAGAACACTGAAGCTTTCTTT CATSSRRVQNTEAFF
TRBJ2-3 TRBD2 TRBV4-3 . TGCGCCAGCAGCCAGGGACTAGCGGGGGGTGCAGGAGGCACAGATACGCAGTATTTT CASSQGLAGGAGGTDTQYF
TRBJ2-1 TRBD2 TRBV12-3/TRBV12-4 once TGTGCCAGCGGGGGGGGTAATGAGCAGTTCTTC CASGGGNEQFF
TRBJ2-7 TRBD2 TRBV5-4 . TGTGCCAGCAGCTTCGAAACGGGAGGCTCCTACGAGCAGTACTTC CASSFETGGSYEQYF
TRBJ2-7 . TRBV11-2 . TGTGCCAGCAGCTTATCGGACGGACCGGGAGCGCAGTACTTC CASSLSDGPGAQYF
TRBJ2-3 . TRBV4-3 . TGCGCCAGCAGCCAAGATAAGGGGGGGCCTAGCACAGATACGCAGTATTTT CASSQDKGGPSTDTQYF
TRBJ1-5 TRBD1 TRBV7-9 . TGTGCCAGCAGCTTGGGACAGGGGAGCAATCAGCCCCAGCATTTT CASSLGQGSNQPQHF
TRBJ1-2 TRBD1 TRBV6-5 . TGTGCCAGCAGTTACGGGTGGGGCAGGGGGAATTATGGCTACACCTTC CASSYGWGRGNYGYTF
TRBJ2-1 . TRBV19 . TGTGCCAGTAGTACCCAACAGGGCCTTGAGCAGTTCTTC CASSTQQGLEQFF
TRBJ1-2 TRBD1 TRBV18 . TGTGCCAGCTCACCCGGGACAGGGACCCTCTATGGCTACACCTTC CASSPGTGTLYGYTF
TRBJ2-3 TRBD2 TRBV5-5 . TGTGCCAGCAGCTTCGTCGGGGGGGCGACAGATACGCAGTATTTT CASSFVGGATDTQYF
TRBJ1-3 TRBD1 TRBV7-8 . TGTGCCAGCAGCCCCGACAGGGTAACTGGAAACACCATATATTTT CASSPDRVTGNTIYF
TRBJ2-5 . TRBV5-3 . TGTGCCAGCTGGGGGACTTGGGGGGGCCCCCGCCACGGAGAGACCCAGTACTTC CASWGTWGGPRHGETQYF
TRBJ2-7 . TRBV28 . TGTGCCAGCAGTTCCAAAAACAGGGTAACCGAGCAGTACTTC CASSSKNRVTEQYF
TRBJ1-1 . TRBV7-9 . TGTGCCAGCAGCTTCAGAGGGGGCACTGAAGCTTTCTTT CASSFRGGTEAFF
TRBJ1-1 . TRBV28 few TGTGCCAGCAGACTCCGGGGTCCTGAAGCTTTCTTT CASRLRGPEAFF
TRBJ1-1 . TRBV6-2/TRBV6-3 . TGTGCCAGCAGTCTTACCCCCCTCGTGGTGGCGGACACTGAAGCTTTCTTT CASSLTPLVVADTEAFF
TRBJ2-7 . TRBV7-6 once TGTGCCAGCAGCACCGCGGGTCAGGGGAACGAGCAGTACTTC CASSTAGQGNEQYF
TRBJ2-7 TRBD2 TRBV5-1 . TGCGCCAGCAGCCTGGGGACTAGCGGGGCGGACTCCTACGAGCAGTACTTC CASSLGTSGADSYEQYF
TRBJ1-1 TRBD1 TRBV10-3 . TGTGCCATCAAGGGGACAGGGGGCGTTGGCACTGAAGCTTTCTTT CAIKGTGGVGTEAFF
TRBJ2-3 TRBD2 TRBV7-9 few TGTGCCAGCAGCCAACATAGCGGGGGGGCCGCAGATACGCAGTATTTT CASSQHSGGAADTQYF
TRBJ1-3 TRBD1 TRBV19 . TGTGCCAGTAGGGACAGGGGCTCTGGAAACACCATATATTTT CASRDRGSGNTIYF
TRBJ2-2 . TRBV19 . TGTGCCAGCAAGACAGAGAACACCGGGGAGCTGTTTTTT CASKTENTGELFF
TRBJ2-5 . TRBV9 . TGTGCCAGCAGCGTAGCCGGGGGGCCGTTGGAGACCCAGTACTTC CASSVAGGPLETQYF
TRBJ2-7 . TRBV12-3/TRBV12-4 . TGTGCCAGCAGTGCCGGACAGAACTACGAGCAGTACTTC CASSAGQNYEQYF
TRBJ2-7 TRBD1 TRBV29-1 . TGCAGCGTGGAAACAGGGGGTATCTACGAGCAGTACTTC CSVETGGIYEQYF
TRBJ2-6 . TRBV4-2 few TGTGCCAGCAGCCCCGGGGGGCCTGGGGCCAACGTCCTGACTTTC CASSPGGPGANVLTF
TRBJ1-1 TRBD1 TRBV5-1 . TGCGCCAGCAGCCAACAGACAGGGGGTGAGGACACTGAAGCTTTCTTT CASSQQTGGEDTEAFF
TRBJ2-7 . TRBV24-1 . TGTGCCACCAGTGATCCTTCGACAAGCCACTACGAGCAGTACTTC CATSDPSTSHYEQYF
TRBJ2-1 . TRBV27 once TGTGCCAGCAGTAGGGAAGGGGCTTACAATGAGCAGTTCTTC CASSREGAYNEQFF
TRBJ1-2 . TRBV6-5 . TGTGCCAGCAGTCCTCACCGACAGATGCAGGGCTACACCTTC CASSPHRQMQGYTF
TRBJ1-3 . TRBV2 once TGTGCCAGCAGTGGCAACAGCCAGGGGACTGGAAACACCATATATTTT CASSGNSQGTGNTIYF
TRBJ1-2 TRBD1 TRBV28 . TGTGCCAGCAGTTTTCTCGGACAGGGGGCGGATAACTATGGCTACACCTTC CASSFLGQGADNYGYTF
TRBJ1-2 TRBD1 TRBV5-1 few TGCGCCAGCAGCTTGGAGGCAGGGGGCAATGGCTACACCTTC CASSLEAGGNGYTF
TRBJ1-2 . TRBV5-5 . TGTGCCAGCAGCTTGGCCGCGGACGGGATTGGCTACACCTTC CASSLAADGIGYTF
TRBJ1-3 . TRBV15 . TGTGCCACTGGTCGCGCAGGGCAGCTCGGAAACACCATATATTTT CATGRAGQLGNTIYF
TRBJ1-6 . TRBV6-5 . TGTGCCAGCAGTTCCTCCAGGATTAATTCACCCCTCCACTTT CASSSSRINSPLHF
TRBJ2-2 . TRBV3-1/TRBV3-2 . TGTGCCAGCAGCCACACAGACGGATACACCGGGGAGCTGTTTTTT CASSHTDGYTGELFF
TRBJ1-6 . TRBV5-1 once TGCGCCAGCAGCTTGGCCGGTTATTCACCCCTCCACTTT CASSLAGYSPLHF
TRBJ2-7 . TRBV7-6 . TGTGCCAGCAGCTTAGCAGGTGCAGGGGCCATCTACGAGCAGTACTTC CASSLAGAGAIYEQYF